This TCR beta chain was found in a study of OX40 agonist ivuxolimab in advanced cancers. TCRdb's copy holds only in-frame clones and misses some; the assay was immunoSEQ multiplex PCR. The sample lists around 50,000 clones, approximately 90% occurring once. Findings and caveats of the study: More expanded clones were seen, on average, in CD8+ T cells than in CD4+.

Of note for this clone: The antigen is undetermined.

The CDR3 has 13 amino acids. V was trimmed by 7 bases and J by 0 bases, leaving 10 bases between them. Germline-derived CDR1 and CDR2 are MNHEY and SVGAGI. Sequences were derived from CD4+ or CD8+ T cells sorted from blood, sampled in a trial of the OX40 agonist ivuxolimab. The clonotype originates from an adult with an advanced solid tumor such as melanoma, head and neck, liver or kidney cancer. V gene TRBV6-5 combines with J gene TRBJ2-7, with D perhaps TRBD1 (5 bases). This CDR3 reads CASISDNSYEQYF. The CDR3 DNA is TGTGCCAGCATCTCGGACAACTCCTACGAGCAGTACTTC.